A selection of T cell receptor beta chains follows, all from one sample in a study of beta chain features in type 1 diabetes. Clones were sequenced by immunoSEQ multiplex PCR, and TCRdb holds only the in-frame ones, with some missing. The table records 200,000 to 250,000 clones, roughly a tenth of them present only once. The material sequenced was central memory CD4+ T cells from blood. The origin of the receptors is a man in his late teens or twenties in good health. Both conserved end residues are part of each CDR3. A D gene is named only where the DNA matches it firmly. Size is stated for part of the rows, as once, few or many counts, or as a class when the clone is expanded.

V,size,J,D,DNA,CDR3
TRBV15,many,TRBJ2-3,-,TGTGCCACCAGCGGAGGGATGGAAAGCACAGATACGCAGTATTTT,CATSGGMESTDTQYF
TRBV7-2,-,TRBJ2-3,-,TGTGCCAGCAGCTTATTAGCGGCCACAGATACGCAGTATTTT,CASSLLAATDTQYF
TRBV11-2,many,TRBJ2-7,-,TGTGCCAGCAGCACTGACTACAGCTCCTACGAGCAGTACTTC,CASSTDYSSYEQYF
TRBV14,few,TRBJ1-1,TRBD1,TGTGCCAGCAGCCACGTAACAGGGGGCTGGAGAGCTTTCTTT,CASSHVTGGWRAFF
TRBV27,-,TRBJ1-5,TRBD1,TGTGCCAGCAGTTTCGACAGGGAGGATCAGCCCCAGCATTTT,CASSFDREDQPQHF
TRBV2,-,TRBJ1-5,-,TGTGCCAGCAGAACCGGGACACATAGCAATCAGCCCCAGCATTTT,CASRTGTHSNQPQHF
TRBV4-3,many,TRBJ2-7,-,TGCGCCAGCAGCCAAGCAACAGGGACCGGAATCCCCCAGCAGTACTTC,CASSQATGTGIPQQYF
TRBV7-2,-,TRBJ2-7,-,TGTGCCAGCAGCTTAGCGGTCGCCACCTACGAGCAGTACTTC,CASSLAVATYEQYF
TRBV18,few,TRBJ1-2,-,TGTGCCAGCTCACTTTCGGAGGGGACGTTGGGCTACACCTTC,CASSLSEGTLGYTF
TRBV15,-,TRBJ2-3,-,TGTGCCACCAGCAGTGAACTCCGTACGCAGTATTTT,CATSSELRTQYF
TRBV28,few,TRBJ2-1,TRBD1,TGTGCCAGCAGTTCGTTCACAGGGGGTCCGAATGAGCAGTTCTTC,CASSSFTGGPNEQFF
TRBV15,-,TRBJ2-1,-,TGTGCCACCAGCAGAGATGTTCGAGGTGAGCAGTTCTTC,CATSRDVRGEQFF
TRBV11-3,-,TRBJ2-1,TRBD2,TGTGCCAGCAGCTTAGGTCGCGGGAGCTCCTACAATGAGCAGTTCTTC,CASSLGRGSSYNEQFF
TRBV7-6,-,TRBJ2-1,TRBD2,TGTGCCAGCACTCAGGCCGGACTAGCGGACAATGAGCAGTTCTTC,CASTQAGLADNEQFF
TRBV28,-,TRBJ2-5,TRBD2,TGTGCTACGGGGGCGGGAGGCATACAAGAGACCCAGTACTTC,CATGAGGIQETQYF
TRBV7-9,-,TRBJ2-3,-,TGTGCCAGCTGGATTGGAGATACGCAGTATTTT,CASWIGDTQYF
TRBV25-1,few,TRBJ2-7,TRBD2,TGTGCCAGCAGTGAATGGGGGACTAGCGGGAACTACGAGCAGTACTTC,CASSEWGTSGNYEQYF
TRBV5-1,few,TRBJ2-7,TRBD2,TGCGCCAGCAGCTCGACTAGCGGTGCAGTCAAGCAGTACTTC,CASSSTSGAVKQYF
TRBV27,-,TRBJ1-2,-,TGTGCCAGCAGTTCCTATGCTCGACAGTGGGATGGCTACACCTTC,CASSSYARQWDGYTF
TRBV7-9,few,TRBJ2-7,TRBD2,TGTGCCAGCAGCTTAGCGCTAGCGGGAGTTGTTAACGAGCAGTACTTC,CASSLALAGVVNEQYF
TRBV18,few,TRBJ1-1,TRBD1,TGTGCCAGCTCACTCTGGACAGGGGTAGGTAACACTGAAGCTTTCTTT,CASSLWTGVGNTEAFF